This entry is about one T cell receptor (beta chain). This clone was recorded a few times. The clone's antigen remains unknown. Base qualities were left out, and no much larger clone turns up one base away. The immunoSEQ Assay, a bias-controlled multiplex PCR, was used to amplify TCRbeta CDR3 regions from genomic DNA. In the authors' own workflow: The number of nucleated cells in each sample was estimated from the amplification of reference gene primers within the assay. To quantify the absolute abundance of each unique TCRbeta CDR3 rearrangement, sequence reads were collapsed and filtered. For each sample, productive Simpson clonality was calculated by taking the square root of Simpson's diversity index across productive rearrangements. Drawn from immuneACCESS, this table holds only the in-frame rearrangements with V and J called that TCRdb kept. Clones are partly lost; checked studies trace under half to an unresolved V gene and leave the rest unexplained. The V and J calls and the clone size are those of that table, but D and trimming were determined from the DNA. The sample table contains approximately 330,000 clones; only one count was recorded for around 87% of them. The ten largest clones represent 3% to 4% of the sample.

The collaborating institutions used their own protocols to collect whole blood in K2EDTA tubes. For TCRbeta analysis, collaborators shipped samples as frozen whole blood, isolated PBMCs, or DNA extracted from either of those sample types. This entry is derived from a study of blood T cell repertoires in COVID-19 (dated by TCRdb to 2018 to 2021). Study-wide context: Collaborator samples came from the United States, Italy and Spain and covered acute and convalescent phases of COVID-19. The material from the prospective study consisted of cDNA or gDNA derived from T cells, B-cell-depleted T cells, or PBMCs. Deeply sampled blood TCRbeta repertoires from subjects exposed to, actively infected with, or recovered from COVID-19 were included in the dataset. The repertoires were released in a freely available public database intended as a resource for research on the immune response to SARS-CoV-2. Samples were obtained from the ongoing ImmuneRACE study (first 160 participants) and from over 1,000 subjects provided by 6 global collaborators. A de-identified subject ID, COVID-19 status, age in years and sex were almost always included in the sample metadata. Where available, HLA class I and class II types were obtained from metadata supplied by the sample provider rather than from assay-based typing.

Overall study outcomes, separate from this receptor: Clinical and demographic metadata were provided uncurated, with the amount varying by source and participant.

From the cysteine up to the phenylalanine, the CDR3 has a length of 13 residues. Only the CDR3 DNA stays, 39 bases, in frame from base 1. The germline V gene supplies CDR1 LGHNA and CDR2 YNFKEQ. Relative to germline, V is 0 bases shorter and J is 5 bases shorter, with 7 bases between their ends. The receptor chain draws on TRBV4-2 and TRBJ1-1; perhaps TRBD1 is the D gene, with 5 bases matching. The receptor comes from a woman aged 45-65 years with active or convalescent COVID-19. The sequenced sample consisted of peripheral blood. The bases read TGTGCCAGCAGCCAAGAGGGGGGAACTGAAGCTTTCTTT. Its protein reads: CASSQEGGTEAFF.